The 9 T cell receptor beta chains below come from one sample, sequenced in a study of blood T cell repertoires in COVID-19. This table comes from immunoSEQ multiplex PCR, and its TCRdb copy is limited to in-frame clones, with some not included. The sample lists 150,000 to 170,000 clones, around 84% occurring once. Material for sequencing was PBMCs or T cells enriched from blood (not recorded which). These receptors came from a man aged 50 to 59 who had recovered from COVID-19.

In its sample, this clone was seen once. The CDR3 bases are TGTGCCAGCAGCCAAGATCAACAGATCACCGGGGAGCTGTTTTTT. It codes for CASSQDQQITGELFF. The rearrangement links TRBV4-2 to TRBJ2-2; D not resolved. CDR1 is LGHNA, CDR2 YNFKEQ, per germline. This CDR3 has 15 amino acids. The V end lost 0 bases, the J end lost 4 bases, and 9 bases lay between the germline ends.

This chain's CDR3 is CASKLRAGNTIYF. The CDR3 nucleotides are TGTGCCAGTAAATTGAGGGCTGGAAACACCATATATTTT. The chain links TRBV19 to TRBJ1-3; no definite D call. Trimming took 7 bases from V and 2 from J, leaving 9 bases between them. The germline V gene has CDR1 LNHDA and CDR2 SQIVND (reference sequence). The length of the CDR3 is 13 residues.

CDR3 region: CASSEGQGTAGELFF. The DNA for the CDR3 is TGCGCCAGCAGCGAGGGACAGGGGACCGCCGGGGAGCTGTTTTTT. The V call is TRBV5-1, the J call TRBJ2-2; 10 bases line up with TRBD1. Germline V gene data show CDR1 as SGHRS and CDR2 as YFSETQ. The CDR3 is made up of 15 amino acids. The J segment lost 6 bases and the V segment lost 4 bases, leaving 6 bases of the junction unmatched.

The chain is built from TRBV3-1 (or the pseudogene TRBV3-2) and TRBJ1-5; no reliable D call. Trimming took 4 bases from V and 0 from J, leaving 10 bases between them. CDR1 and CDR2 (germline): LGHDT, YNNKEL (reference sequence). The CDR3 runs to 15 residues. The chain's CDR3 is CASSPSGISNQPQHF. Written as DNA, the CDR3 is TGTGCCAGCAGCCCCTCGGGAATTAGCAATCAGCCCCAGCATTTT.

This chain links TRBV3-1 (or the pseudogene TRBV3-2) with TRBJ2-2, with 14 bases that match TRBD2. After removal of 4 bases from V and 8 bases from J, the junction contained 6 bases not matched to a gene. The germline gives CDR1 LGHDT, CDR2 YNNKEL (reference sequence). The CDR3 contains 16 residues. The CDR3 sequence is CASSLGLAGVVGELFF. CDR3 nucleotides: TGTGCCAGCAGCCTGGGACTAGCGGGGGTTGTGGGGGAGCTGTTTTTT.

The V gene is TRBV7-2, the J gene TRBJ1-1; 7 bases map to TRBD1. The V gene end was trimmed by 7 bases and the J gene end by 6 bases; junction bases not matched to a gene: 5. Germline assignment: CDR1 SGHTA and CDR2 FQGNSA. The CDR3 length is 12 residues. The CDR3 loop is CASKGGGPEAFF. The CDR3 region has the DNA TGTGCCAGCAAAGGGGGCGGTCCTGAAGCTTTCTTT.

The V call is TRBV7-9, the J call TRBJ2-7, with 8 bases identical to TRBD1. Germline loops: CDR1 SEHNR, CDR2 FQNEAQ (reference sequence). Trimming at V came to 5 bases and at J to 5 bases, leaving 5 bases not matched to a gene. CDR3 length: 13 amino acids. The CDR3 loop reads CASSPPGGDEQYF. DNA for the CDR3: TGTGCCAGCAGCCCCCCAGGGGGCGACGAGCAGTACTTC.

The V gene is TRBV5-1, the J gene TRBJ1-3, with TRBD1 matching 7 bases. CDR1 SGHRS and CDR2 YFSETQ come from the germline V gene. Trimming took 0 bases from V and 3 from J; bases not matched to a gene: 6. The CDR3 extends over 16 amino acids. Written as DNA, the CDR3 is TGCGCCAGCAGCTTGGGGTCGACAGGGCGTGGAAACACCATATATTTT. This gives the protein CASSLGSTGRGNTIYF.

This rearrangement joins TRBV18 to TRBJ2-1; 9 nucleotides line up with TRBD2. The CDR3 contains 16 residues. Germline V gives CDR1 KGHSH, CDR2 LQKENI. V trimming: 4 bases; J trimming: 7 bases; junction bases outside the gene matches: 11. CDR3 nucleotide sequence: TGTGCCAGCTCACTTTATAGCGGGGGCCCCGGGAATGAGCAGTTCTTC. It translates to CASSLYSGGPGNEQFF.